The 19 T cell receptor beta chains below were found in one sample sequenced in a study of CD8 T cells in ankylosing spondylitis. Regarding the study as a whole: Within ankylosing spondylitis blood, a TCR beta motif made up of eight highly homologous variants appeared to be characteristic.

MiXCR, applied by TCRdb to the 5' RACE reads, yields one record per CDR3 protein. The table records under 950,000 distinct CDR3 sequences, roughly 19% of them present only once. The antigens for these receptors are not known. The specimen was blood, either unsorted or a sorted T cell fraction (not recorded which). The source of these receptors is a male donor with ankylosing spondylitis.

This chain joins TRBV7-2 and TRBJ2-5; D call uncertain. Germline assignment: CDR1 SGHTA and CDR2 FQGNSA. The CDR3 sequence is 13 residues long. With 2 bases removed from V and 2 bases from J, the gap between germline ends came to 6 bases. DNA of the CDR3: TGTGCCAGCAGCTTACGTCCACAAGAGACCCAGTACTTC. Amino acid sequence: CASSLRPQETQYF.

V is TRBV30 and J is TRBJ2-3; 9 bases fit TRBD1. This CDR3 spans 16 amino acids. Germline-derived CDR1 and CDR2 are GTSNPN and SVGIG (reference sequence). V gave up 3 bases and J gave up 5 bases; unmatched junction bases: 12. CDR3 DNA sequence: TGTGCCTGGAGCGGGCCAGGGACAGGGAATGAAGATACGCAGTATTTT. This translates into CAWSGPGTGNEDTQYF.

The CDR3 sequence: CRAQETNTEAFF. CDR3 in DNA: TGCAGGGCTCAGGAGACGAACACTGAAGCTTTCTTT. This chain uses TRBV20-1 with TRBJ1-1; D is undetermined. Germline CDR1 and CDR2: DFQATT and SNEGSKA (reference sequence). The CDR3 runs to 12 residues.

This clonotype was detected only a few times. The genes are TRBV12-3 or TRBV12-4 and TRBJ2-7; 8 positions match TRBD2. V lost 6 bases and J lost 0; bases outside the gene matches: 10. The CDR3 has 16 residues. As DNA, the CDR3 is TGTGCCAGCAGCTCTATTATAGCGGGAATCTCCTACGAGCAGTACTTC. It specifies CASSSIIAGISYEQYF.

The J gene is TRBJ2-1, the V gene TRBV4-3; the D is unclear. Trimming took 1 base from V and 7 from J, leaving 14 bases between them. Looked up from germline, CDR1 is LGHNA and CDR2 is YSLEER. The CDR3 runs to 15 residues. CDR3 coding DNA: TGCGCCAGCAGCCAAGTATGGGTGGGCGAGAATGAGCAGTTCTTC. It specifies CASSQVWVGENEQFF.

The chain is built from TRBV11-2 and TRBJ2-3; 11 positions agree with TRBD2. Germline CDR1 SGHAT, CDR2 FQNNGV. The trim removed 6 bases at V and 0 bases at J, leaving 11 bases unmatched. The CDR3 has 18 amino acids. CDR3 protein: CASSSPGGTSGSTDTQYF. The CDR3 DNA follows: TGTGCCAGCAGTTCGCCGGGGGGGACTAGCGGAAGCACAGATACGCAGTATTTT.

This sequence joins TRBV12-3 or TRBV12-4 and TRBJ1-6, with 8 positions matching TRBD1. Trimming removed 5 bases from V and 10 bases from J; junction bases left unmatched: 7. The CDR3 runs 14 residues. CDR3 bases: TGTGCCAGCAGTGGGATTACAGGGGGATCACCCCTCCACTTT. It codes for CASSGITGGSPLHF.

The V and J genes are TRBV27 and TRBJ1-5, with a weak D call TRBD1 (5 bases). CDR1 is MNHEY and CDR2 is SMNVEV in the germline V gene (reference sequence). CDR3 length: 16 residues. V was clipped by 1 base and J by 4 bases, with 14 bases between them. The CDR3: CASSLFPRGGNQPQHF. In nucleotides, the CDR3 is TGTGCCAGCAGTTTATTTCCGAGGGGAGGTAATCAGCCCCAGCATTTT.

This chain joins TRBV7-3 and TRBJ2-3; unclear D gene. CDR3 length: 15 amino acids. Germline lookup yields CDR1 SGHTA and CDR2 FQGTGA. V lost 1 base and J lost 0, with 8 bases in between. The CDR3 here is CASSLSGPSTDTQYF. The CDR3 DNA follows: TGTGCCAGCAGCTTAAGCGGACCCAGCACAGATACGCAGTATTTT. The full variable domain, in which reference TRBV7-3 and TRBJ2-3 provide the parts outside the CDR3, is GAGVSQTPSNKVTEKGKYVELRCDPISGHTALYWYRQSLGQGPEFLIYFQGTGAADDSGLPNDRFFAVRPEGSVSTLKIQRTERGDSAVYLCASSLSGPSTDTQYFGPGTRLTVL.

This clonotype occurred many times. This rearrangement joins TRBV25-1 to TRBJ2-1; D is ambiguous. The length of the CDR3 is 11 residues. The germline gives CDR1 MGHDK, CDR2 SYGVNS. Trimming pared 6 bases from V and 7 bases from J, leaving 7 bases between. CDR3 loop: CASRSFNEQFF. The CDR3 coding sequence is TGTGCCAGCAGGTCATTTAATGAGCAGTTCTTC. Using reference TRBV25-1 and TRBJ2-1 for the parts outside the CDR3, the full variable domain is EADIYQTPRYLVIGTGKKITLECSQTMGHDKMYWYQQDPGMELHLIHYSYGVNSTEKGDLSSESTVSRIRTEHFPLTLESARPSHTSQYLCASRSFNEQFFGPGTRLTVL.

This clonotype has more than one count but fewer than ten. The chain combines TRBV19 with TRBJ2-1; no firm D call. Between the trimmed V and J ends, which lost 2 bases and 1 base, there was a span of 9 bases. The V gene's germline CDR1 is LNHDA and CDR2 SQIVND (reference sequence). This CDR3 spans 15 amino acids. CDR3 sequence: CASSIKAASYNEQFF. The CDR3 DNA reads as TGTGCCAGTAGTATAAAGGCTGCTTCCTACAATGAGCAGTTCTTC.

This clonotype was seen a handful of times. The CDR3 DNA follows: TGCGCCAGCAGCTTGGAGGGACGCGGGGGTGGGGAGCTGTTTTTT. Protein sequence: CASSLEGRGGGELFF. The chain joins TRBV5-1 to TRBJ2-2, with 7 positions matching TRBD2. Germline loops: CDR1 SGHRS, CDR2 YFSETQ. The CDR3 has 15 amino acids. V trimming: 0 bases; J trimming: 8 bases; junction bases outside the gene matches: 7.

The CDR3 DNA follows: TGTGCCAGCAGCCAAGAGCGGACAGGGGGGTCCGGGGAGCTGTTTTTT. As protein: CASSQERTGGSGELFF. The gene calls are TRBV3-1 and TRBJ2-2; the match to TRBD1 covers 10 bases. V lost 0 bases, J lost 6 bases, and 4 bases stayed unmatched. The V gene's germline CDR1 is LGHDT and CDR2 YNNKEL (reference sequence). CDR3 size: 16 residues.

The V gene is TRBV20-1, the J gene TRBJ2-7, with D possibly called TRBD1 or TRBD2 (6 bases each). CDR1 and CDR2 (germline): DFQATT, SNEGSKA (reference sequence). This CDR3 comprises 14 residues. V dropped 4 bases and J dropped 6 bases, with 19 bases sitting between them. DNA for the CDR3: TGCAGTGCTACTAATCTTAGGGGGACTGGCGAGCAGTACTTC. It encodes CSATNLRGTGEQYF.

The chain combines TRBV2 with TRBJ2-1; perhaps TRBD1 as D (5 bases). The V end lost 3 bases, the J end lost 2 bases, and 8 bases lay between the germline ends. Germline values: CDR1 SNHLY, CDR2 FYNNEI. This CDR3 is built from 14 residues. The CDR3 is CASSDRVAYNEQFF. CDR3 coding DNA: TGTGCCAGCAGTGACAGGGTCGCCTACAATGAGCAGTTCTTC.

This clonotype was counted between two and nine times. The rearrangement links TRBV5-1 to TRBJ2-1; 8 bases line up with TRBD1. The ends lost 4 bases at V and 7 bases at J; junction bases unmatched: 10. The germline gives CDR1 SGHRS, CDR2 YFSETQ. This CDR3 is 15 amino acids long. The CDR3 loop is CASSDPGGIRNEQFF. The CDR3 region has the DNA TGCGCCAGCAGCGATCCAGGGGGCATTAGGAATGAGCAGTTCTTC.

In its sample, this clonotype was seen a few times. The V gene is TRBV10-3, the J gene TRBJ1-2; a weak D match, TRBD1 (6 bases). Germline assignment: CDR1 ENHRY and CDR2 SYGVKD. V lost 3 bases and J lost 4, with 15 bases in between. The CDR3 is 15 residues long. This chain's CDR3 is CAISDWGGQPYGYTF. CDR3 bases: TGTGCCATCAGTGACTGGGGAGGACAGCCCTATGGCTACACCTTC.

The rearrangement uses TRBV4-2 and TRBJ1-4; a possible D gene is TRBD1 (5 bases). CDR3 length equals 16 residues. Germline lookup yields CDR1 LGHNA and CDR2 YNFKEQ. Trimming removed 0 bases from V and 5 bases from J, with 13 bases in between. As DNA, the CDR3 is TGTGCCAGCAGCCAAGATCGGGGTCAGGGAAATGAAAAACTGTTTTTT. Amino acids: CASSQDRGQGNEKLFF.

A few counts support this clonotype. J is TRBJ2-1 and V is TRBV9, with 15 bases matching TRBD2. With V trimmed by 4 bases and J by 7 bases, 12 bases remained unmatched. The CDR3 extends over 18 amino acids. CDR1 SGDLS and CDR2 YYNGEE come from the germline V gene. As DNA, the CDR3 is TGTGCCAGCAGCTCCGCCGGGACTAGCGGGAGGCCAGTAAATGAGCAGTTCTTC. Protein product: CASSSAGTSGRPVNEQFF.